These 20 T cell receptor beta chains share one sample of origin, sequenced in a study of OX40 agonist ivuxolimab in advanced cancers. Using immunoSEQ multiplex PCR, the repertoire was profiled, and TCRdb retains in-frame clones only, with some absent. The sample contains 50,000 to 65,000 clones, approximately 91% of which appear only once. This sample comprised CD4+ or CD8+ T cells sorted from blood, obtained in a trial of the OX40 agonist ivuxolimab. Receptors originate from an adult with an advanced solid tumor such as melanoma, head and neck, liver or kidney cancer.

The chain couples TRBV5-1 to TRBJ2-5, with 10 bases fitting TRBD2. After removal of 4 bases from V and 5 bases from J, the junction contained 2 bases not matched to a gene. Germline values: CDR1 SGHRS, CDR2 YFSETQ. This CDR3 contains 13 residues. The CDR3 is CASSGGLAETQYF. The CDR3 DNA reads TGCGCCAGCAGCGGGGGACTAGCGGAGACCCAGTACTTC.

The chain recombines TRBV2 with TRBJ2-2; D call uncertain. CDR1 and CDR2 from the germline V gene are SNHLY and FYNNEI. The CDR3 has 15 residues. V dropped 1 base and J dropped 5 bases, with 11 bases sitting between them. CDR3 nucleotide sequence: TGTGCCAGCAGTGAAGGGTGGATGAGTACCGGGGAGCTGTTTTTT. Its translation: CASSEGWMSTGELFF. The entire variable domain, with the rest obtained from reference TRBV2 and TRBJ2-2, is as follows: EPEVTQTPSHQVTQMGQEVILRCVPISNHLYFYWYRQILGQKVEFLVSFYNNEISEKSEIFDDQFSVERPDGSNFTLKIRSTKLEDSAMYFCASSEGWMSTGELFFGEGSRLTVL.

The chain couples TRBV30 to TRBJ2-2, with D uncertain. With 0 bases removed from V and 5 bases from J, the gap between germline ends came to 7 bases. The germline gives CDR1 GTSNPN, CDR2 SVGIG (reference sequence). The CDR3 runs 13 residues. CDR3 in DNA: TGTGCCTGGAGTGTAGGTGGGACCGGGGAGCTGTTTTTT. Residues: CAWSVGGTGELFF.

This chain links TRBV7-9 with TRBJ2-7; tentatively, D is TRBD1 (6 bases). There are 18 residues in the CDR3. The germline gives CDR1 SEHNR, CDR2 FQNEAQ (reference sequence). V was clipped by 2 bases and J by 0 bases, with 20 bases between them. CDR3 sequence reads: CASSLWSADRISSYEQYF. The CDR3 nucleotides read TGTGCCAGCAGCTTATGGTCCGCGGACAGAATAAGCTCCTACGAGCAGTACTTC.

The chain has TRBV18 and TRBJ2-7, with 8 bases identical to TRBD1. CDR1 KGHSH and CDR2 LQKENI come from the germline V gene. V lost 4 bases and J lost 2; bases outside the gene matches: 7. The CDR3 has 15 amino acids. The CDR3 reads CASSLDRGETYEQYF. The CDR3 coding sequence is TGTGCCAGCTCACTCGACAGGGGCGAAACCTACGAGCAGTACTTC. Filled out from reference TRBV18 and TRBJ2-7, the complete variable domain reads NAGVMQNPRHLVRRRGQEARLRCSPMKGHSHVYWYRQLPEEGLKFMVYLQKENIIDESGMPKERFSAEFPKEGPSILRIQQVVRGDSAAYFCASSLDRGETYEQYFGPGTRLTVT.

In nucleotides, the CDR3 is TGTGCCAGCAGCGTCTCGGGAAGGGCCACCCAAGAGACCCAGTACTTC. Its protein is CASSVSGRATQETQYF. V and J are TRBV9 and TRBJ2-5; D may be TRBD2 (5 bases). This CDR3 has 16 residues. Germline V gene sequence: CDR1 SGDLS, CDR2 YYNGEE. Trimming stripped 2 bases from V and 1 base from J, with 15 bases between.

This sequence joins TRBV6-6 and TRBJ2-7, with a weak D call TRBD2 (5 bases). The CDR3 covers 14 residues. The V gene's germline CDR1 is MNHNY and CDR2 SVGAGI (reference sequence). Between the trimmed V and J ends, which lost 6 bases and 0 bases, there was a span of 12 bases. This CDR3 reads CASRSTGSSYEQYF. CDR3 nucleotides: TGTGCCAGCAGATCGACTGGGAGCTCCTACGAGCAGTACTTC.

V and J are TRBV4-3 and TRBJ1-2; no firm D call. This CDR3 spans 15 amino acids. Trimming removed 0 bases from V and 6 bases from J, with 14 bases in between. Germline CDR1 reads LGHNA; CDR2 reads YSLEER. CDR3 sequence reads: CASSQEDRLKNGYTF. In DNA, the CDR3 is TGCGCCAGCAGCCAAGAAGATCGGCTGAAGAATGGCTACACCTTC.

The gene calls are TRBV18 and TRBJ2-5, with TRBD2 matching over 7 bases. Trimming cost V 6 bases and J 5 bases; bases outside gene matches: 12. Looked up from germline, CDR1 is KGHSH and CDR2 is LQKENI. The CDR3 is 15 amino acids. The CDR3 protein is CASSATAGMGETQYF. The CDR3 nucleotides are TGTGCCAGCTCGGCCACAGCGGGAATGGGGGAGACCCAGTACTTC.

In regard to this clone: At one end the junction does not follow the germline gene, possibly because of a read error. This rearrangement joins TRBV28 to TRBJ2-3, with TRBD1 as a possible D gene (6 bases). Germline CDR1 MDHEN, CDR2 SYDVKM. CDR3 length equals 12 residues. The CDR3 loop reads CASSPGAGDHLF. The CDR3 DNA is TGTGCCAGCTCGCCCGGGGCAGGGGATCACCTTTTT.

The chain has TRBV27 and TRBJ1-2; D is possibly TRBD1 (6 bases). CDR1 MNHEY and CDR2 SMNVEV come from the germline V gene (reference sequence). Trimming shortened V by 1 base and J by 6 bases, and 18 bases separated the two germline ends. The CDR3 contains 16 residues. As DNA, the CDR3 is TGTGCCAGCAGTTTATGGGGTCGGACAGAGAAAGATGGCTACACCTTC. It specifies CASSLWGRTEKDGYTF.

This chain links TRBV6-5 with TRBJ2-3, with D unresolved. Germline CDR1 is MNHEY and CDR2 is SVGAGI. The CDR3 loop spans 15 amino acids. V was cut by 0 bases and J by 2 bases, with 9 bases left in between. Written as DNA, the CDR3 is TGTGCCAGCAGTTACTCGATATCGAACACAGATACGCAGTATTTT. This translates into CASSYSISNTDTQYF.

This rearrangement joins TRBV14 to TRBJ2-5; a weak D match, TRBD2 (6 bases). This CDR3 has 15 amino acids. The V gene's germline CDR1 is SGHDN and CDR2 FVKESK. V was clipped by 4 bases and J by 5 bases, with 17 bases between them. Here the CDR3 reads CASSLTPRESETQYF. In DNA, the CDR3 is TGTGCCAGCAGCCTGACTCCACGGGAGAGTGAGACCCAGTACTTC.

The chain recombines TRBV4-1 with TRBJ2-3; possibly TRBD1 for D (6 bases). The ends were cut back, 0 bases at V and 4 bases at J, with 11 bases in the middle. Looked up from germline, CDR1 is MGHRA and CDR2 is YSYEKL. There are 15 residues in the CDR3. As DNA, the CDR3 is TGCGCCAGCAGCCAAGAAGGCAGGGGAGCAGATACGCAGTATTTT. It translates to CASSQEGRGADTQYF.

The chain joins TRBV11-3 to TRBJ2-7; TRBD2 is a possible D gene (5 bases). Trimming removed 2 bases from V and 4 bases from J, with 9 bases in between. The length of the CDR3 is 13 residues. Germline CDR1 and CDR2: SGHNT and YENEEA. DNA of the CDR3: TGTGCCAGCAGCTTATCAACGGGGTACGAGCAGTACTTC. It encodes CASSLSTGYEQYF. The whole variable domain, remainder taken from reference TRBV11-3 and TRBJ2-7, is EAGVVQSPRYKIIEKKQPVAFWCNPISGHNTLYWYLQNLGQGPELLIRYENEEAVDDSQLPKDRFSAERLKGVDSTLKIQPAELGDSAVYLCASSLSTGYEQYFGPGTRLTVT.

The V gene is TRBV30, the J gene TRBJ2-1, with D unresolved. This CDR3 has 12 amino acids. V was clipped by 0 bases and J by 9 bases, with 9 bases between them. The germline gives CDR1 GTSNPN, CDR2 SVGIG (reference sequence). CDR3 in DNA: TGTGCCTGGAGTGTATCTCGGGTTGAGCAGTTCTTC. Translating it yields CAWSVSRVEQFF.

The V and J genes are TRBV13 and TRBJ1-2; the D gene is possibly TRBD1 (6 bases). The germline V gene encodes CDR1 PRHDT and CDR2 FYEKMQ (reference sequence). V lost 1 base and J lost 6, with 12 bases in between. The length of the CDR3 is 14 residues. CDR3 sequence: CASSLAPGADGYTF. The CDR3 nucleotides read TGTGCCAGCAGCTTAGCCCCGGGGGCAGATGGCTACACCTTC.

V gene TRBV27 combines with J gene TRBJ1-5, with D tentatively TRBD1 (5 bases). Germline CDR1 reads MNHEY; CDR2 reads SMNVEV (reference sequence). This CDR3 is built from 13 residues. V dropped 3 bases and J dropped 6 bases, with 9 bases sitting between them. The CDR3, as DNA: TGTGCCAGCAGTTTTAGGGGAAGTCAGCCCCAGCATTTT. This codes for CASSFRGSQPQHF.

This clone has just a few counts. The CDR3 sequence is CASSFGSRGEQFF. Written as DNA, the CDR3 is TGTGCCAGCAGCTTTGGTTCACGGGGGGAGCAGTTCTTC. V is TRBV11-3 and J is TRBJ2-1, with D possibly being TRBD2 (6 bases). Trimming cost V 3 bases and J 10 bases, with 13 bases left between them. Germline lookup yields CDR1 SGHNT and CDR2 YENEEA. The CDR3 is made up of 13 amino acids.

There are a few counts of this clone. This chain links TRBV10-3 with TRBJ2-7; possible D gene TRBD2, 6 bases. The V gene lost 0 bases and the J gene lost 6 bases, with 12 bases spanning the gap. Germline assignment: CDR1 ENHRY and CDR2 SYGVKD. The CDR3 totals 14 residues. CDR3 in amino acids: CAISESPQGGEQYF. Here the CDR3 DNA reads TGTGCCATCAGTGAGTCCCCTCAGGGAGGCGAGCAGTACTTC.